The TCR beta chain described here comes from a study of T cells expressing NK-cell markers. Study at large: Investigators obtained TCR beta repertoires from sorted CD3+CD56+NKG2C+, CD3+CD56+NKG2C- and CD3+CD56-NKG2C+ T cells. Within the sequenced cohort of eight donors, seven exhibited HCMV seropositivity and one was seronegative.

For TCR beta, cDNA was produced by 5'RACE template switching with UMIs. After re-calling the 5' RACE reads, TCRdb lists one entry per CDR3 protein, DNA absent. The table lists roughly 350,000 distinct CDR3 sequences. Notes on this clonotype: The antigen is not known.

Study results and limitations: In roughly six donors, dominant NKG2C+ clonotypes were about 1.0-7.5% of CD8+ T cells.

This CDR3 region has 20 residues. The germline V gene has CDR1 MNHEY and CDR2 SVGEGT. The J gene is TRBJ2-6, the V gene TRBV6-2 or TRBV6-3; TCRdb returns TRBD1, unconfirmable since there is no DNA. The clonotype originates from a man aged 18 to 70 in good health. Input material: blood T cells: a sorted CD56 or NKG2C T cell subset, CD4+ or CD8+ T cells, or bulk PBMC T cells (not recorded which). CDR3 residues: CASNKRSQLAAISGANVLTF.